This TCR beta chain was observed in a study of cytomegalovirus exposure and HLA in healthy donors. About the study: Both the 120 validation repertoires and the 550 to 750 first-cohort repertoires used the same platform, as reported by a later analysis. The study, taken as a whole, reports: 150 or so TCR beta chains were listed as cytomegalovirus-associated.

The repertoire was sequenced with immunoSEQ multiplex PCR; TCRdb's copy has only in-frame clones and lacks some. This table holds about 200,000 clones, roughly 84% found once. The donors were in the approximately 120-subject validation cohort, distinct from the approximately 700-subject first cohort. Worth noting for this clone: The target antigen is unknown.

The sequenced sample consisted of PBMCs. The receptor was derived from a woman aged 18-29 years in good health and CMV-seropositive.

CDR3 in DNA: TGTGCCAGCACCTCGCAGGGACTTACACACAATGAGCAGTTCTTC. Translated: CASTSQGLTHNEQFF. The genes are TRBV7-9 and TRBJ2-1; weak D call: TRBD2 (6 bases). The V gene lost 7 bases and the J gene lost 5 bases, with 18 bases spanning the gap. Germline CDR1 reads SEHNR; CDR2 reads FQNEAQ (reference sequence). The CDR3 extends over 15 amino acids.